Listed below are T cell receptor beta chains from one sample, sequenced in a study of blood T cell repertoires in COVID-19. Some clones are missing from TCRdb's copy, which holds only in-frame ones; the method was immunoSEQ multiplex PCR. The repertoire holds approximately 200,000 clones, with roughly 79% as singletons. The sequenced sample was peripheral blood. The receptors were gathered from a human donor with acute or convalescent COVID-19. The donor label of this sample is uncertain. CDR3s include the opening cysteine and the closing phenylalanine or tryptophan. Fields, in order: D gene, J gene, clone size, V gene, CDR3 DNA, CDR3 protein. A D gene is named only where the DNA matches it firmly. Rows give clone size only sometimes, using once, few, many, or a class for an expanded clone.

- | TRBJ1-2 | - | TRBV29-1 | TGCAGCGTTGTTAGCTGGGAGGATAGCTATGGCTACACCTTC | CSVVSWEDSYGYTF
TRBD1 | TRBJ2-2 | - | TRBV6-4 | TGTGCCACCTTGGGGGGGGACAGGGTGAACACCGGGGAGCTGTTTTTT | CATLGGDRVNTGELFF
- | TRBJ1-4 | - | TRBV27 | TGTGCCAGCAGCCCCCCTGGGAGAACTAATGAAAAACTGTTTTTT | CASSPPGRTNEKLFF
TRBD1 | TRBJ2-7 | - | TRBV27 | TGTGCCAGCAGTTCAAACAGGGGCCCGGGCGAGCAGTACTTC | CASSSNRGPGEQYF
TRBD1 | TRBJ1-3 | - | TRBV7-9 | TGTGCCAGCAGTTTTACGACAGGGGCTGGAAACACCATATATTTT | CASSFTTGAGNTIYF
TRBD1 | TRBJ1-1 | - | TRBV18 | TGTGCCAGCTCACCAGATGACAGGGGACGTCTGAACACTGAAGCTTTCTTT | CASSPDDRGRLNTEAFF
TRBD1 | TRBJ1-2 | - | TRBV5-8 | TGTGCCAGCAGACGACAGGGGGCGTTGGGTGGCTACACCTTC | CASRRQGALGGYTF
- | TRBJ1-2 | - | TRBV7-2 | TGTGCCAGCAGCTTAGGGGGGAGCGGGAGGACGGATGGCTACACCTTC | CASSLGGSGRTDGYTF
TRBD2 | TRBJ2-1 | - | TRBV11-1 | TGTGCCAGCAGCTCGCGCGGGAGGGAGAGCAATGAGCAGTTCTTC | CASSSRGRESNEQFF
- | TRBJ1-4 | - | TRBV19 | TGTGCCAGTACCCAACGGGAGACTAATGAAAAACTGTTTTTT | CASTQRETNEKLFF
TRBD2 | TRBJ2-7 | - | TRBV6-5 | TGTGCCAGCAGTCGGGAGGTCTCCTACGAGCAGTACTTC | CASSREVSYEQYF
- | TRBJ1-2 | few | TRBV29-1 | TGCAGCGTTGACCCGTACTATGGCTACACCTTC | CSVDPYYGYTF
- | TRBJ2-3 | - | TRBV11-2 | TGTGCCAGCAGCTCCGGGAGAACGACAGATACGCAGTATTTT | CASSSGRTTDTQYF
TRBD2 | TRBJ2-7 | - | TRBV27 | TGTGCCACAAACCCGGGCAGGGACCTCGGGACTAGCGGTAGGAGGGGGCAGTACTTC | CATNPGRDLGTSGRRGQYF
- | TRBJ1-1 | - | TRBV6-5 | TGTGCCAGCAGGCCTTTGGGAGGGGGCACTGAAGCTTTCTTT | CASRPLGGGTEAFF
- | TRBJ2-6 | once | TRBV10-3 | TGTGCCATCAGCCCTCTAGCGATGTCCCTCTCTGGGGCCAACGTCCTGACTTTC | CAISPLAMSLSGANVLTF
TRBD2 | TRBJ2-7 | - | TRBV18 | TGTGCCAGCTCACCCCCGACTAGCGGATATACCTACGAGCAGTACTTC | CASSPPTSGYTYEQYF
TRBD2 | TRBJ2-7 | - | TRBV2 | TGTGCCAGCAGTGAAGCTGGAAGCGGGAGGTCGGGCGAGCAGTACTTC | CASSEAGSGRSGEQYF
- | TRBJ2-7 | - | TRBV5-8 | TGTGCCAGCAGGACGACAATAACCTACGAGCAGTACTTC | CASRTTITYEQYF
- | TRBJ1-3 | - | TRBV7-9 | TGTGCCAGCAGTTATACGCTGGGCTTCTCTGGAAACACCATATATTTT | CASSYTLGFSGNTIYF
TRBD2 | TRBJ2-1 | - | TRBV7-3 | TGTGCCAGTAGCTTACTAGCGGGAGGATATAATGAGCAGTTCTTC | CASSLLAGGYNEQFF
- | TRBJ1-1 | - | TRBV30 | TGTGCCTGGAGGGACAGTTTGAACACTGAAGCTTTCTTT | CAWRDSLNTEAFF
- | TRBJ2-3 | - | TRBV21-1 | TGTGCCAGCAGCAAGTTGCCTCCAAGGGACTCCCTCACAGATACGCAGTATTTT | CASSKLPPRDSLTDTQYF
TRBD1 | TRBJ1-4 | - | TRBV7-3 | TGTGCCAGCAGCACGACAGGGGGCAATGAAAAACTGTTTTTT | CASSTTGGNEKLFF
TRBD2 | TRBJ2-7 | - | TRBV25-1 | TGTGCCAGCAGTGAATCCTCTAGCGGGACTAGGGAGCAGTACTTC | CASSESSSGTREQYF
- | TRBJ1-1 | - | TRBV7-9 | TGTGCCAGCAGCTTCGGGGAGCCGGCCCATACTACCGAAGCTTTCTTT | CASSFGEPAHTTEAFF
TRBD2 | TRBJ2-5 | - | TRBV9 | TGTGCCAGCAGCGAAAGTGGAGGGGAGGGAGAGACCCAGTACTTC | CASSESGGEGETQYF
TRBD1 | TRBJ1-1 | - | TRBV7-2 | TGTGCCAGCAGCCCAAGGACAGGCGGGAACACTGAAGCTTTCTTT | CASSPRTGGNTEAFF
TRBD2 | TRBJ2-1 | - | TRBV6-2/TRBV6-3 | TGTGCCAGCAGCGTAACTAGCGGGAGGACCCATGAGCAGTTCTTC | CASSVTSGRTHEQFF
- | TRBJ2-1 | few | TRBV6-4 | TGTGCCAGCAGTGACCGACCTACTAGTACCAATGAGCAGTTCTTC | CASSDRPTSTNEQFF
TRBD2 | TRBJ2-2 | - | TRBV7-2 | TGTGCCAGCAGTCCTAGCGGGACGGCCGGGGAGCTGTTTTTT | CASSPSGTAGELFF
- | TRBJ1-1 | - | TRBV6-5 | TGTGCCAGCAGTTGGGGGCAGGGGAACACTGAAGCTTTCTTT | CASSWGQGNTEAFF
- | TRBJ1-2 | - | TRBV10-3 | TGTGCCATCAGAGCACAGGTGAACTATGGCTACACCTTC | CAIRAQVNYGYTF
- | TRBJ2-7 | - | TRBV29-1 | TGCAGCGTTGGTAATGGACTCGAGCAGTACTTC | CSVGNGLEQYF
- | TRBJ2-1 | - | TRBV7-9 | TGTGCCAGCAGCTTATCACAGGGTGGTTGGGATGAGCAGTTCTTC | CASSLSQGGWDEQFF
- | TRBJ1-6 | - | TRBV5-5 | TGTGCCAGCAGCCCCTTCGAAGGTGGAGGGAGAGTACCACCCCTCCACTTT | CASSPFEGGGRVPPLHF
TRBD2 | TRBJ2-2 | once | TRBV11-2 | TGTGCCAGCAGCTTATGGACTAGCAACACCGGGGAGCTGTTTTTT | CASSLWTSNTGELFF
TRBD2 | TRBJ2-7 | - | TRBV7-2 | TGTGCCAGCAGCTCCTCCCCCCGGGGTAGCGGGAGGGTCCACGAGCAGTACTTC | CASSSSPRGSGRVHEQYF
TRBD1 | TRBJ2-7 | - | TRBV7-9 | TGTGCCAGCAGCCCACCCCGACAGGGGGACGAGCAGTACTTC | CASSPPRQGDEQYF
TRBD2 | TRBJ2-5 | - | TRBV5-1 | TGCGCCAGCAGCTTCGGAGGAGCGGGAGTTGGCGAGACCCAGTACTTC | CASSFGGAGVGETQYF
TRBD1 | TRBJ2-2 | - | TRBV27 | TGTGCCAGCAGCCCGGGACAGGGATACCCCGGGGAGCTGTTTTTT | CASSPGQGYPGELFF
TRBD2 | TRBJ2-1 | - | TRBV3-1/TRBV3-2 | TGTGCCAGCAGCCTAAACTCCGGGACTAGCGGGAAGTTCTTC | CASSLNSGTSGKFF
- | TRBJ1-1 | - | TRBV3-1/TRBV3-2 | TGTGCCAGCAGCCAAACAGATGGGACTGAAGCTTTCTTT | CASSQTDGTEAFF
TRBD2 | TRBJ2-2 | - | TRBV5-1 | TGCGCCAGCAGCTCCGGGACTAGCGGGAGGGCCCTCACCGGGGAGCTGTTTTTT | CASSSGTSGRALTGELFF
TRBD1 | TRBJ1-4 | - | TRBV2 | TGTGCCAGCAGATACAGGGGTAGTGAAAAACTGTTTTTT | CASRYRGSEKLFF
- | TRBJ2-7 | - | TRBV9 | TGTGCCAGCAGCCCACTGCCGGGAGACTACGAGCAGTACTTC | CASSPLPGDYEQYF
- | TRBJ1-2 | - | TRBV28 | TGTGCCAGCAATGGGCTCCTGTCTGGCTACACCTTC | CASNGLLSGYTF